Sequencing of this T cell receptor (beta chain) was carried out in a study of Ad26.COV2.S vaccination and SARS-CoV-2 variants. Across the whole study: Among those in the COV1001 Ad26.COV2.S trial arm was the donor.

The germline CDR1 and CDR2 sequences are SEHNR and FQNEAQ (reference sequence). This CDR3 is built from 14 residues. V was pared by 5 bases and J by 3 bases, with 13 bases between. As concerns this clone: Its antigen is not known.

Broader study findings: Substantial breadth in spike-specific CD8+ and CD4+ T cell responses was reportedly seen after vaccination.

Sample treatment: roughly 19 received Ad26.COV2.S at low or high dose, single or two shots; a few received placebo; per-sample allocation not given. Day 63 after the first vaccine or placebo injection was the time point for sampling. TCRdb's copy holds only in-frame clones and misses some; the assay was immunoSEQ multiplex PCR. The table lists some 250,000 clones, 88% of them singletons. The clonotype originates from a person between 18 and 65 years old who received the Ad26.COV2.S COVID-19 vaccine or a placebo. The chain carries TRBV7-9 and TRBJ1-1; D not resolved. The source was peripheral blood, collected in a trial of Ad26.COV2.S vaccine versus placebo. CDR3 nucleotide sequence: TGTGCCAGCAGCATTACAGCGACGGACACTGAAGCTTTCTTT. Its protein product is CASSITATDTEAFF.